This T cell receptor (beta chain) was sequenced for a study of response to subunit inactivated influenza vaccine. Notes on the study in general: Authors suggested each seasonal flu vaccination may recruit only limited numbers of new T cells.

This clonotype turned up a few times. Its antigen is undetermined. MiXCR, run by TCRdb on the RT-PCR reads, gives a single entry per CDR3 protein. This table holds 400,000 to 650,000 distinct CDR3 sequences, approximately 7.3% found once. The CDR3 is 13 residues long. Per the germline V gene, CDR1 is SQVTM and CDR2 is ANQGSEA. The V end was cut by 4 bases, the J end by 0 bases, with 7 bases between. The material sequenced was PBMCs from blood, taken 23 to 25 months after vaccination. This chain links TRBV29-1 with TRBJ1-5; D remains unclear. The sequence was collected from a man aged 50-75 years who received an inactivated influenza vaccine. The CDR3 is CSVGANSNQPQHF. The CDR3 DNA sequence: TGCAGCGTTGGGGCTAATAGCAATCAGCCCCAGCATTTT.